The 4 T cell receptor beta chains presented below share a single source sample, sequenced in a study of technical replicates of blood from several donors. Data came from immunoSEQ multiplex PCR; TCRdb stores just in-frame clones and leaves some out. Here the sample spans tens of thousands of clones, about nine tenths being singletons. Sequencing used T cells isolated from PBMCs. Receptor source: a human donor in good health.

The genes are TRBV11-1 and TRBJ2-7; D may be TRBD1 (6 bases). CDR3 length: 12 residues. V was pared by 6 bases and J by 6 bases, with 12 bases between. The germline gives CDR1 SGHAT, CDR2 FQDESV (reference sequence). This CDR3 is CASSWRGGEQYF. DNA for the CDR3: TGTGCCAGCAGTTGGAGAGGGGGCGAGCAGTACTTC.

The rearrangement links TRBV6-5 to TRBJ2-7, with TRBD1 identical over 7 bases. CDR3 length: 14 residues. Germline lookup yields CDR1 MNHEY and CDR2 SVGAGI. With 6 bases clipped from V and 3 bases from J, the junction kept 8 bases outside the gene matches. DNA of the CDR3: TGTGCCAGCAGGTACCAGGGGGTAAGCTACGAGCAGTACTTC. It translates to CASRYQGVSYEQYF.

The CDR3 region is CSVEDPGSGYTF. The CDR3 DNA sequence: TGCAGCGTTGAAGATCCAGGCAGTGGCTACACCTTC. The chain couples TRBV29-1 to TRBJ1-2; D ambiguous. V was pared by 0 bases and J by 7 bases, with 9 bases between. Germline V gives CDR1 SQVTM, CDR2 ANQGSEA. This CDR3 spans 12 amino acids. The whole variable domain, filled in from reference TRBV29-1 and TRBJ1-2, reads SAVISQKPSRDICQRGTSLTIQCQVDSQVTMMFWYRQQPGQSLTLIATANQGSEATYESGFVIDKFPISRPNLTFSTLTVSNMSPEDSSIYLCSVEDPGSGYTFGSGTRLTVV.

The chain is built from TRBV10-3 and TRBJ2-7; D gene unclear. V gave up 4 bases and J gave up 3 bases, with 7 bases separating them. The CDR3 length is 12 residues. Germline CDR1 and CDR2: ENHRY and SYGVKD. CDR3 bases: TGTGCCATCAGTGCTCAGGACTACGAGCAGTACTTC. It translates to CAISAQDYEQYF.